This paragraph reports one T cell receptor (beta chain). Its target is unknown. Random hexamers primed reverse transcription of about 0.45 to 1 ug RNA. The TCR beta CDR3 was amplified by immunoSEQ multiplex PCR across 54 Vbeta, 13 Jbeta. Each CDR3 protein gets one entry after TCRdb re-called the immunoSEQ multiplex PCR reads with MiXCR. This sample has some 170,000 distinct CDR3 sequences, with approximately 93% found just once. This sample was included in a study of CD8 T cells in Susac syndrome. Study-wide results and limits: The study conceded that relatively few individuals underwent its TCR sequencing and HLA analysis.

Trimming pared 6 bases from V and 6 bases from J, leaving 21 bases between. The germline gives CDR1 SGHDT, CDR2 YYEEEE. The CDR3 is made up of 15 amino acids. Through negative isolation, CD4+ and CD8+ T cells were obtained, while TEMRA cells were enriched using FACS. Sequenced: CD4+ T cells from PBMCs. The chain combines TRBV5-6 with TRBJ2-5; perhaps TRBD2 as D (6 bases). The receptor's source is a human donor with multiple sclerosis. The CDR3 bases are TGTGCCAGCACCCCTGGGCTAGCGAAGAGGAAGACCCAGTACTTC. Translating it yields CASTPGLAKRKTQYF.